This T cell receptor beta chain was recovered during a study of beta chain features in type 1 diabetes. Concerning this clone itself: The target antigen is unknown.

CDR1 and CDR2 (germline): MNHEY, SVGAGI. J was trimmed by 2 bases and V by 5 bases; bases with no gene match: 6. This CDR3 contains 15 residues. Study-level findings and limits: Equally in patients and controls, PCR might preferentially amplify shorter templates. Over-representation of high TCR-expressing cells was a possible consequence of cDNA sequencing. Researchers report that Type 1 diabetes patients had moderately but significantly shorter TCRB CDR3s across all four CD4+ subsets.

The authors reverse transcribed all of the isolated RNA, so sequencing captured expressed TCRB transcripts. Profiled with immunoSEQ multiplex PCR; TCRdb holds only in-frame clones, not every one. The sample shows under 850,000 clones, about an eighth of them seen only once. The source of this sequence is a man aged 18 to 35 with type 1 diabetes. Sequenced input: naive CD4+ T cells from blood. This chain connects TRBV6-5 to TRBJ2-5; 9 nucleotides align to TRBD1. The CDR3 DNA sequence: TGTGCCAGCAGTGTTGGACAGGGGCAACAAGAGACCCAGTACTTC. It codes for CASSVGQGQQETQYF.